This is a list of T cell receptor beta chains from one sample in a study of T cells in Graves' hyperthyroidism and ophthalmopathy. Via MiXCR, TCRdb re-called the multiplex PCR reads, giving one row per CDR3 protein. The data contain 480,000 or so distinct CDR3 sequences, 13% to 15% of them singletons. What was sequenced was blood. The source of these receptors is a woman under 30 with Graves' hyperthyroidism. The conserved cysteine and the conserved F or W are not part of the CDR3 here. Fields, in order: CDR3 length, V gene, J gene, CDR3 protein.

>14|TRBV28|TRBJ1-5
ASSRPGTQINQPQH
>15|TRBV7-9|TRBJ2-3
ASSFGLAGSHTDTQY
>14|TRBV2|TRBJ1-2
ASSAVWDPTNYGYT
>13|TRBV7-2|TRBJ1-5
ASSGQGGGNQPQH
>11|TRBV7-2|TRBJ1-1
ASSLGPADEAF
>13|TRBV11-1|TRBJ2-5
ASSSIGAQRETQY
>13|TRBV19|TRBJ1-1
ASSITGLGRTEAF
>11|TRBV30|TRBJ2-5
AGTTRDLETQY
>12|TRBV30|TRBJ1-6
AWNPGGVYSPLH
>14|TRBV20-1|TRBJ2-7
SASRLAGGAGWEQY
>13|TRBV27|TRBJ2-3
ATRLAGGGADTQY
>12|TRBV24-1|TRBJ2-2
ATKGQTNTGELF
>12|TRBV13|TRBJ2-7
ASSSTRGAYEQY
>15|TRBV6-1|TRBJ2-3
ASSHSGTPTGTDTQY
>15|TRBV15|TRBJ2-1
ATSRHQALGSYNEQF
>12|TRBV6-1|TRBJ1-5
ASSDRDRVQPQH
>12|TRBV20-1|TRBJ1-1
SARKGGGGTEAF
>10|TRBV11-2|TRBJ2-1
ASSYIFNEQF
>14|TRBV7-9|TRBJ2-2
ASSSAASGNTGELF
>15|TRBV5-1|TRBJ2-1
ASRYSNRDNPYNEQF
>13|TRBV12-3/TRBV12-4|TRBJ2-1
ASSLGLNTYNEQF
>13|TRBV10-3|TRBJ1-1
AISDLGGSNTEAF
>10|TRBV6-1|TRBJ1-2
AGFKWDYGYT
>11|TRBV24-1|TRBJ2-1
AISQGSYNEQF
>13|TRBV7-2|TRBJ1-1
ASSTTGGMNTEAF
>13|TRBV27|TRBJ1-1
ASRRDTELNTEAF
>14|TRBV28|TRBJ2-7
ASRLGGGLAIYEQY
>13|TRBV30|TRBJ2-1
AWSRGLDSYNEQF
>14|TRBV24-1|TRBJ2-3
ATSDTTGTSTDTQY
>14|TRBV6-2/TRBV6-3|TRBJ2-2
ASSFRPSGTTGELF
>17|TRBV7-8|TRBJ2-6
ASSLRLSGRISGANVLT
>12|TRBV20-1|TRBJ1-5
SARDRAFNQPQH
>13|TRBV6-5|TRBJ1-5
ASSYGTGHNQPQH
>14|TRBV30|TRBJ1-5
AWSVGGRIHNQPQH
>16|TRBV25-1|TRBJ2-1
ASSDSSGSPSSYNEQF
>15|TRBV19|TRBJ2-1
ASTSLPGLAGSNEQF
>12|TRBV5-1|TRBJ2-1
ASSLGGFQDEQF
>13|TRBV27|TRBJ2-1
ASSEREGGYNEQF
>10|TRBV3-1|TRBJ2-1
ASSQWLGEQF
>11|TRBV30|TRBJ1-1
AWSVHGYTEAF
>10|TRBV7-9|TRBJ1-4
ASSSEGGKLF
>12|TRBV18|TRBJ2-2
ASSPELREGRLF
>10|TRBV6-2/TRBV6-3|TRBJ2-5
ASSLTQETQY
>14|TRBV27|TRBJ2-1
ASSQRGLAGYNEQF
>16|TRBV20-1|TRBJ1-2
SARGSKQGGGANYGYT
>14|TRBV11-2|TRBJ2-1
ASSLTGTSGYNEQF
>10|TRBV3-1|TRBJ2-1
ASSPLWPEQF
>13|TRBV7-8|TRBJ2-1
ASSPSGLGIDEQF
>15|TRBV12-3/TRBV12-4|TRBJ2-7
ASSSARRTGRPYEQY
>15|TRBV4-1|TRBJ2-1
ASSPPVGAGNYNEQF
>15|TRBV7-9|TRBJ1-4
ASILSVLPTTNEKLF
>12|TRBV20-1|TRBJ2-3
SASTGGSTDTQY
>12|TRBV28|TRBJ1-1
ASSLAKMNTEAF
>12|TRBV12-5|TRBJ1-5
ASGFGGAHQPQH
>9|TRBV20-1|TRBJ2-5
SAEGSGTQY